This T cell receptor beta chain was retrieved from a study of STAT3 mutations in large granular lymphocyte leukemia (dated by TCRdb to the late 2010s). General notes on the study: Roughly half of the T-LGLL patients who were sequenced longitudinally carried canonical activating STAT3 mutations. More than half of T-LGLL patients received one or more immunosuppressive therapy regimens, with hematologic response in 30% to 40% of those treated. To reconstruct clonal hierarchy and dynamics, serial deep sequencing of TCRbeta CDR3 and STAT3 was performed in patients with T-cell large granular lymphocyte leukemia. From an initial cohort of 207 LGL patients, over 15 representative T-LGLL cases were picked for longitudinal TCRbeta and STAT3 sequencing. As controls within the study, a couple of patients with natural killer LGL leukemia were also sequenced longitudinally. On average, sequencing was done at 3 to 5 time points per patient, with the number of samplings ranging from 2 to 8.

A remark on this clone: Its antigen is not yet known. Base qualities are not provided; no much larger clone lies one nucleotide away.

Its CDR3 holds 15 amino acids, cysteine through phenylalanine. The DNA shown is the 45-base CDR3, in frame from base 1. Clipping removes 5 bases from V and 4 bases from J, with 5 as the unmatched junction base count. According to the germline V gene, CDR1 reads SGHTA and CDR2 reads FQGTGA. TCRbeta libraries were sequenced on an Illumina MiSeq, averaging about 41,000 productive templates per sample. TCRbeta CDR3 libraries were generated with the immunoSEQ assay using multiplex PCR amplification. As for how the authors treated the data: Repertoire diversity was calculated as previously defined, and values close to 0 indicated extremely monoclonal samples. In TCRdb, the immuneACCESS table is reduced to in-frame sequences with V and J assigned. These tables do not hold every clone; where another copy was compared, an unresolved V gene accounts for under half, and the others remain unexplained. That table gives V, J and clone size, and the DNA gave D and trimming. This sample is represented by over 9,000 clones; roughly 90% of them were singletons. The ten largest make up 60% to 70% of the sample.

The same DNA, extracted from blood mononuclear cells, served for both TCR sequencing and STAT3 sequencing. Overall study outcomes, separate from this receptor: Because codominant clonotypes persisted in some patients, a small but highly pathogenic clone may have been missed. At least one immunodominant TCRbeta clonotype was present in every T-LGLL patient, and multiple immunodominant subclonotypes appeared in about half of the T-LGLL patients. The linking of therapy response to changes in TCR clonal burden was complicated by variable intervals between samplings and differing treatment regimens. The burden of the dominant TCR clone was higher than the STAT3 mutant burden in several patients, which suggests that the STAT3 mutation arose secondarily inside a clone that had already expanded. Because no samples were available when a clone first appeared, clonal expansion was inferred from samplings taken at other points. TCR clonotype switching after therapy was observed in 6 of 18 patients, and all newly emerging clones were found to be STAT3 wild type.

This sequence was found in a man aged 60 to 75 with T-cell large granular lymphocyte leukemia. Some clones in this sample may be carry-over from other donors' samples. The age is the age at diagnosis. What was sequenced was peripheral blood mononuclear cells. The chain joins TRBV7-3 to TRBJ2-3; a stretch of 11 junction bases matches TRBD1. The DNA sequence is given as TGTGCCAGCAGCCCTGGACAGGGGGCGGCAGATACGCAGTATTTT. This encodes CASSPGQGAADTQYF.